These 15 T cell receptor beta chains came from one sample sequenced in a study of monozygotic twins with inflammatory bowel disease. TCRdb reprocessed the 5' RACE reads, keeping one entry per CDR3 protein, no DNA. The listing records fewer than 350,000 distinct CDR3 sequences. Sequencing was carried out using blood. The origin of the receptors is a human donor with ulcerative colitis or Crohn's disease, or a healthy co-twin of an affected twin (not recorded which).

The CDR3 region is CASSFEQGGGYTF. The chain carries TRBV7-3 and TRBJ1-2; the D call from TCRdb, TRBD1, cannot be confirmed without DNA. Germline values: CDR1 SGHTA, CDR2 FQGTGA. This CDR3 has 13 amino acids. Full variable domain (outside the CDR3, taken from reference TRBV7-3 and TRBJ1-2): GAGVSQTPSNKVTEKGKYVELRCDPISGHTALYWYRQSLGQGPEFLIYFQGTGAADDSGLPNDRFFAVRPEGSVSTLKIQRTERGDSAVYLCASSFEQGGGYTFGSGTRLTVV.

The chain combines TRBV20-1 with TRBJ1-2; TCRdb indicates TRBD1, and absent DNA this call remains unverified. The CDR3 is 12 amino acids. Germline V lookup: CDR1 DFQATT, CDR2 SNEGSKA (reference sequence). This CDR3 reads CSAPRTGDGYTF.

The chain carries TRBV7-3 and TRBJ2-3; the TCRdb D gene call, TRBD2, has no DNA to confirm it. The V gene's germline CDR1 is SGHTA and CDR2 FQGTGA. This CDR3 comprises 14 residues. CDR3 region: CDSKRTTSTDTQYF.

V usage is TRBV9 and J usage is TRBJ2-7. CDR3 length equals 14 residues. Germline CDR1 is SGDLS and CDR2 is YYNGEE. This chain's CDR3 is CASSVSERNYEQYF.

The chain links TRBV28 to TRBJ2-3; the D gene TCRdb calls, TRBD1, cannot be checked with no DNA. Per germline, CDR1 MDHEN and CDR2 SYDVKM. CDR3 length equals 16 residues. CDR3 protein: CASKLGGGFPPDTQYF.

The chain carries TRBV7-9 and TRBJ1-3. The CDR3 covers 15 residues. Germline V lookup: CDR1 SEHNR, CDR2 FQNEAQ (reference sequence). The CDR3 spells CASSSQEHPGNTIYF.

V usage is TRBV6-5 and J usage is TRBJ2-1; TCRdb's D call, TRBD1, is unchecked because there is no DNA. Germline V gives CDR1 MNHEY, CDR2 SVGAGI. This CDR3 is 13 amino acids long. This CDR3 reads CASSYTGSNEQFF.

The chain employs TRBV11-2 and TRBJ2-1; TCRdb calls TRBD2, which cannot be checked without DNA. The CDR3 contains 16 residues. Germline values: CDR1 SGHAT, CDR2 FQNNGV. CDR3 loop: CASSLSGRADGDEQFF.

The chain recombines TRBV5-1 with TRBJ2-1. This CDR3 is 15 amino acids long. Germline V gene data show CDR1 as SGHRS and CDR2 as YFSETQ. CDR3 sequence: CASSSDRTSYNEQLF.

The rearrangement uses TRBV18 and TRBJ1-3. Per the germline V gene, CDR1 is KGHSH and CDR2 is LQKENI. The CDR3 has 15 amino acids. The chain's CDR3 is CASSLVDSSGNTIYF.

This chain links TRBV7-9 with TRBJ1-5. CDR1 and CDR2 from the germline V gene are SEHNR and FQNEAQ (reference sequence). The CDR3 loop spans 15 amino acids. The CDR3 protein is CASSLYGDSNQPQHF.

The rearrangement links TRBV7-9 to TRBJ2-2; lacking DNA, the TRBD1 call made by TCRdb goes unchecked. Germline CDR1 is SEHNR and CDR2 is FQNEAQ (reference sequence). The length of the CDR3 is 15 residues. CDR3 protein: CASSVGQGVTGELFF.

CDR3 sequence: CASSLPIPPNEQFF. The chain has TRBV18 and TRBJ2-1; the D call from TCRdb, TRBD1, cannot be confirmed without DNA. The CDR3 runs 14 residues. CDR1 and CDR2 from the germline V gene are KGHSH and LQKENI.

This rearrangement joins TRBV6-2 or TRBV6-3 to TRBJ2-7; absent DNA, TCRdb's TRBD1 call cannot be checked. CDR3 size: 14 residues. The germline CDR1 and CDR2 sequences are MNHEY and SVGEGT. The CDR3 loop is CASNSERVTYEQYF.

CDR3: CSVEEEWGETQYF. V is TRBV29-1 and J is TRBJ2-5. This CDR3 comprises 13 residues. Per germline, CDR1 SQVTM and CDR2 ANQGSEA.